This T cell receptor beta chain came from a study of blood T cell repertoires in COVID-19. Produced via immunoSEQ multiplex PCR; TCRdb's table is partial and in-frame only. The data hold about 120,000 clones, with about 86% observed a single time. The CDR3 extends over 15 amino acids. Trimming removed 7 bases at V and 0 bases at J, with 10 bases between. CDR1 SNHLY and CDR2 FYNNEI come from the germline V gene. This receptor was obtained from a woman in her forties or fifties with acute or convalescent COVID-19. The sequenced sample was peripheral blood. V usage is TRBV2 and J usage is TRBJ1-6; D is ambiguous. CDR3 in amino acids: CASTDSSSYNSPLHF. CDR3 coding DNA: TGTGCCAGCACGGACTCCAGCTCCTATAATTCACCCCTCCACTTT.